This T cell receptor beta chain was sequenced for a study of T cell changes during pregnancy in multiple sclerosis. Only in-frame clones appear in the TCRdb table, and some are missing; sequencing was by immunoSEQ multiplex PCR. The sample carries 55,000 to 65,000 clones, over 85% recorded once. CDR1 is SGHRS and CDR2 is YFSETQ in the germline V gene. This CDR3 is 14 amino acids long. Trimming removed 0 bases at V and 4 bases at J, with 8 bases between. This sample comprised CD4+ T cells from peripheral blood mononuclear cells, obtained before pregnancy. The receptor was isolated from a female donor with multiple sclerosis, enrolled in a pregnancy study. The chain carries TRBV5-1 and TRBJ1-3; perhaps TRBD1 as D (5 bases). CDR3 region: CASSLDQGGNTIYF. In DNA form, the CDR3 reads TGCGCCAGCAGCTTGGACCAGGGAGGAAACACCATATATTTT.